This TCR beta chain stems from a study of T cell repertoires in cytomegalovirus infection (dated by TCRdb to 2018 to 2020). A note on the overall study: Peptide stimulations targeted recently identified HLA-C-restricted CMV epitopes, whose presentation resists viral immunomodulation, together with well-studied HLA-B-restricted epitopes. Donor HLA type was relevant to the analysis, because carriage of CMV infection together with the matching HLA type was indicated by public TCR beta signatures.

The CDR3 runs 14 amino acids, cysteine and phenylalanine included. Kept here is only the CDR3 DNA, which spans 42 bases and is read in frame from base 1. CDR1 and CDR2 are drawn from the germline V gene: SGHVS, FNYEAQ. Germline trimming: 7 bases from V, 4 bases from J; junction bases outside gene matches: 9. Points the paper makes about the study in general: The ex vivo response was dominated by HLA-C-restricted CMV-specific TCR beta clonotypes, which also provided the single most frequent clonotype in two of eight donors. In both this cohort and an independent roughly 350-donor cohort, the cumulative frequency of public TCR beta family members distinguished carriers of CMV infection plus the relevant HLA type.

Worth noting for this clonotype: Its antigen is currently not known. Base qualities are missing; no much larger clone stands one base away.

According to the study, the label for this sample's treatment or condition signals: in vitro stimulation with specific CMV peptide epitopes to enrich CMV-specific T cells. Sequencing was performed on an Illumina HiSeq 1500. TCRdb reprocessed the public reads (quality trimming at Q25 with fastp, clone calling with MiXCR) and kept in-frame beta chains. When rows share a CDR3 protein, they turn into one entry using the most common DNA and genes. Present in this sample are around 200,000 distinct CDR3 sequences, 38% of which were seen just once. The top ten clones comprise roughly three fifths of the sample.

This TCR derives from a human donor in good health (CMV status not recorded). Some clones in this sample may be carry-over from other donors' samples. Sequenced here: CD8+ T cells from cultured PBMCs, sampled from culture after CMV antigen stimulation. Recombination linked TRBV7-6 to TRBJ1-1; TRBD1 aligns with 7 central bases. The DNA sequence reads TGTGCCAGCATAGGAGGGGGCGGGAGCACTGAAGCTTTCTTT. This is translated as CASIGGGGSTEAFF.